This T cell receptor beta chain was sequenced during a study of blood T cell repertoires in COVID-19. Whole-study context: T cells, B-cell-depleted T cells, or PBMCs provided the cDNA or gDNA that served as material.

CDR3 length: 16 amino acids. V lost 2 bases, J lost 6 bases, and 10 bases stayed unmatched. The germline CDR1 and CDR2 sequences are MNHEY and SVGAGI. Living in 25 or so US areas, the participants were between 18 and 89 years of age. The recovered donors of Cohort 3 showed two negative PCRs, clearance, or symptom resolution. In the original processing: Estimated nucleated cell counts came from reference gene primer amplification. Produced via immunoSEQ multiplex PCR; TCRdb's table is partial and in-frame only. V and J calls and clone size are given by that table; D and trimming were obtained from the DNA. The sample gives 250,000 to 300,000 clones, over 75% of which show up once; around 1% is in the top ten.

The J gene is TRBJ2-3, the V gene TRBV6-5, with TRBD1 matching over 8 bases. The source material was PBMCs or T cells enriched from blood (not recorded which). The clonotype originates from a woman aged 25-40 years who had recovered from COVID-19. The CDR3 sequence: CASSYGFQGASDTQYF. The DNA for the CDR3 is TGTGCCAGCAGTTACGGGTTCCAGGGGGCGAGTGATACGCAGTATTTT.